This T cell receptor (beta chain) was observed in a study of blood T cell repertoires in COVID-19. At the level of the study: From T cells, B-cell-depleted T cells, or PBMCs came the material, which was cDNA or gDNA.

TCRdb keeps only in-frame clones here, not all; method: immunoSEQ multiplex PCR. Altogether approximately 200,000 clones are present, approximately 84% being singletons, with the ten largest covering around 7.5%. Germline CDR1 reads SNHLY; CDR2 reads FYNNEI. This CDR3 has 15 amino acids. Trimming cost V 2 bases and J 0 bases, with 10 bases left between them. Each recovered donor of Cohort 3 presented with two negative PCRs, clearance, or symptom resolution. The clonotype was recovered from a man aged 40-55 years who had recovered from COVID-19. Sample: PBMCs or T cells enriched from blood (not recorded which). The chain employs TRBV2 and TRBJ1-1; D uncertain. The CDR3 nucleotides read TGTGCCAGCAGTGAATTGGGCACCTTGAACACTGAAGCTTTCTTT. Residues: CASSELGTLNTEAFF.